Detailed here is one T cell receptor beta chain. This sample was included in a study of blood T cell repertoires in COVID-19. Overall study: Samples taken during acute and convalescent COVID-19 were collected in the United States, Italy and Spain. T cells, B-cell-depleted T cells, or PBMCs provided the cDNA or gDNA that served as material.

Methods used by the authors: Amplification with reference gene primers provided the estimates of nucleated cell counts. TCRdb keeps only in-frame clones here, not all; method: immunoSEQ multiplex PCR. D and trimming come from the DNA, and the V and J calls and clone size come from that table. The repertoire holds about 220,000 clones, over 75% seen once, with roughly 13% in the top ten. CDR3 size: 16 residues. Germline V lookup: CDR1 SGDLS, CDR2 YYNGEE. The V segment lost 2 bases and the J segment 2 bases; nucleotides outside the gene matches: 6. The sample taken for sequencing was peripheral blood. This clonotype was obtained from a human donor in a cohort sampled during active COVID-19. V usage is TRBV9 and J usage is TRBJ2-3, with 9 bases lining up with TRBD2. The CDR3, as DNA: TGTGCCAGCAGCGTGGCTAGCGGGAAGAACACAGATACGCAGTATTTT. It encodes CASSVASGKNTDTQYF.